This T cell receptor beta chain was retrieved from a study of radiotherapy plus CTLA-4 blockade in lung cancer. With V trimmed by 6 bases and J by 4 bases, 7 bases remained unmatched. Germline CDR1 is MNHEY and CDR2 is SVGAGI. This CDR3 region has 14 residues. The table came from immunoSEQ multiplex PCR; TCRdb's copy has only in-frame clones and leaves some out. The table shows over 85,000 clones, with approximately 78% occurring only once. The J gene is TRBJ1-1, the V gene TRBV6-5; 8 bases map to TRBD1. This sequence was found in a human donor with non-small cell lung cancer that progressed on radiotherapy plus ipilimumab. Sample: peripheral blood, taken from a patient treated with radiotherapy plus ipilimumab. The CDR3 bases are TGTGCCAGCAGCCCTACAGGGGGACGCACTGAAGCTTTCTTT. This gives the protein CASSPTGGRTEAFF.